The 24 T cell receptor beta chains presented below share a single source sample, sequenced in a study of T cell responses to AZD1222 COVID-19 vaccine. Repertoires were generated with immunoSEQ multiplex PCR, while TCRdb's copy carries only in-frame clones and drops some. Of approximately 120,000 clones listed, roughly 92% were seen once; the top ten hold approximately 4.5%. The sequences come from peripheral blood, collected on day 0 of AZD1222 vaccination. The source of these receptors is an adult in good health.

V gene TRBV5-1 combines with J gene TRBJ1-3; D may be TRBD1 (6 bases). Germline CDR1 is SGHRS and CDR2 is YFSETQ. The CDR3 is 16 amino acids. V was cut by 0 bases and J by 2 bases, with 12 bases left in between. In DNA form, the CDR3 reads TGCGCCAGCAGCTTGGAACAGGGTCCGGCTGGAAACACCATATATTTT. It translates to CASSLEQGPAGNTIYF.

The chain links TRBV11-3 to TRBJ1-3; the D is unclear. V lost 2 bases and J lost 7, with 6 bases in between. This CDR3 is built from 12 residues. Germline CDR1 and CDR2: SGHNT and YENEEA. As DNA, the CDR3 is TGTGCCAGCAGCTTAACCTCTAACACCATATATTTT. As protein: CASSLTSNTIYF.

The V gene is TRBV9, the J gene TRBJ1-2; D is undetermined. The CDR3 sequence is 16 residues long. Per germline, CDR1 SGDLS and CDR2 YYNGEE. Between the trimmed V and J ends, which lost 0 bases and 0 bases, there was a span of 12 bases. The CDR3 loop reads CASSVDGPGANYGYTF. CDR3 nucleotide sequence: TGTGCCAGCAGCGTAGATGGGCCAGGAGCTAACTATGGCTACACCTTC.

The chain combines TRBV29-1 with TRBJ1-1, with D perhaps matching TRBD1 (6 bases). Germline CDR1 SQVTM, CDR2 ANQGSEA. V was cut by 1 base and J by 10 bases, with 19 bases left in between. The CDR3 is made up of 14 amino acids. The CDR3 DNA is TGCAGCGTTGAAGTAGTCGGAGTCTTAGGGGGAGCTTTCTTT. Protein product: CSVEVVGVLGGAFF. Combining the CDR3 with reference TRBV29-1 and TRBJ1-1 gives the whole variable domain SAVISQKPSRDICQRGTSLTIQCQVDSQVTMMFWYRQQPGQSLTLIATANQGSEATYESGFVIDKFPISRPNLTFSTLTVSNMSPEDSSIYLCSVEVVGVLGGAFFGQGTRLTVV.

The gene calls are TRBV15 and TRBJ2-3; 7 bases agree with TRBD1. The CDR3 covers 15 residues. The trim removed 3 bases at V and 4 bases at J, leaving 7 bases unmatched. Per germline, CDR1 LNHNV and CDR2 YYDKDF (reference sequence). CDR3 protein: CATSSQGVRADTQYF. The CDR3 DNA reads TGTGCCACCAGCAGCCAGGGGGTTCGGGCAGATACGCAGTATTTT.

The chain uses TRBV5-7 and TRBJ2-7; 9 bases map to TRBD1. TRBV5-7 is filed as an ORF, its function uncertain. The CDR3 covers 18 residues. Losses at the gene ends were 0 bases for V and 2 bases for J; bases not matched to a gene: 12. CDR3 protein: CASSLEGGQGEDPYEQYF. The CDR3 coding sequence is TGTGCCAGCAGCTTGGAAGGGGGACAGGGAGAGGACCCCTACGAGCAGTACTTC.

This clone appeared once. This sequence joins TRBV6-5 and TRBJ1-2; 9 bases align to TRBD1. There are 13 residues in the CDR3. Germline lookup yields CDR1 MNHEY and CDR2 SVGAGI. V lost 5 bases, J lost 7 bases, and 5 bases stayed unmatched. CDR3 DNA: TGTGCCAGCAGTCCCACAGGGGGCCGTGGCTACACCTTC. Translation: CASSPTGGRGYTF.

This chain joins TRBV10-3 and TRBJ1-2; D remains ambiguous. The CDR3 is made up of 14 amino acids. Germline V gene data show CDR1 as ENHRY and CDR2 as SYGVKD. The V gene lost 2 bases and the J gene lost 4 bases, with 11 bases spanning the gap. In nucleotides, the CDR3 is TGTGCCATCAGTGAGCCGGGTGGGGTCTATGGCTACACCTTC. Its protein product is CAISEPGGVYGYTF.

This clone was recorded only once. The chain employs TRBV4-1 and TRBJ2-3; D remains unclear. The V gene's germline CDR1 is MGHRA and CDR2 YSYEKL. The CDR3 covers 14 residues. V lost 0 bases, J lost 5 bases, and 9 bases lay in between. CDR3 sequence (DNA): TGCGCCAGCAGCCAAGAGACTGAAAGAGATACGCAGTATTTT. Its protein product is CASSQETERDTQYF.

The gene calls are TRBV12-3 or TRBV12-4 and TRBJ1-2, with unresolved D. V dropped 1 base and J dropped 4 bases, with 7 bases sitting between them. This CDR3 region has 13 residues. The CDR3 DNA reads TGTGCCAGCAGTTTAGAGGGCTTCTATGGCTACACCTTC. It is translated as CASSLEGFYGYTF.

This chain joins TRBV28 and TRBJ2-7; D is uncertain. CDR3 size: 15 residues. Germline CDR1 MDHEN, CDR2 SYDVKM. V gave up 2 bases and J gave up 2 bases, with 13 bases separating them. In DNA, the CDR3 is TGTGCCAGCAGTTTACCCGGGCAGCTGACCTACGAGCAGTACTTC. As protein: CASSLPGQLTYEQYF.

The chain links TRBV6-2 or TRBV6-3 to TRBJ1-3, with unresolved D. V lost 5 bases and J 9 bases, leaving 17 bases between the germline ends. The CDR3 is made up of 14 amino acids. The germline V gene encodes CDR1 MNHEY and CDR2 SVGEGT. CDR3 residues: CASSADEGLRTIYF. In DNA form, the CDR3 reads TGTGCCAGCAGTGCGGACGAGGGATTACGCACCATATATTTT.

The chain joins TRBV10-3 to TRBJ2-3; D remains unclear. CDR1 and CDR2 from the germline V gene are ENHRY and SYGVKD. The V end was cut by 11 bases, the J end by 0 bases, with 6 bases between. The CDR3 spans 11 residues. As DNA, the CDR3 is TGTGCCGCCGGCAGCACAGATACGCAGTATTTT. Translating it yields CAAGSTDTQYF.

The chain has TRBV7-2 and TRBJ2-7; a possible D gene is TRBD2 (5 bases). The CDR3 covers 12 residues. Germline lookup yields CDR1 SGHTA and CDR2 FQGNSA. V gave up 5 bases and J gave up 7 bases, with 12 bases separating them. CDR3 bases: TGTGCCAGCAGCCCCCCCGGGAAAGAGCAGTACTTC. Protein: CASSPPGKEQYF.

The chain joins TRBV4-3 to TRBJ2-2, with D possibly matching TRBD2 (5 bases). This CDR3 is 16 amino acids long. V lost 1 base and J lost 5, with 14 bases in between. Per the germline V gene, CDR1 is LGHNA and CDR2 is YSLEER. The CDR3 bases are TGCGCCAGCAGCCAAGCAAACCCACGCGGGACCGGGGAGCTGTTTTTT. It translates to CASSQANPRGTGELFF.

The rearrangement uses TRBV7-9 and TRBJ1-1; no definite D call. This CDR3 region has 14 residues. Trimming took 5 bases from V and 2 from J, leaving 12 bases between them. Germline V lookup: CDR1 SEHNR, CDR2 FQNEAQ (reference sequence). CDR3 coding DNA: TGTGCCAGCAGCCCGCCGGGCCACAACACTGAAGCTTTCTTT. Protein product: CASSPPGHNTEAFF.

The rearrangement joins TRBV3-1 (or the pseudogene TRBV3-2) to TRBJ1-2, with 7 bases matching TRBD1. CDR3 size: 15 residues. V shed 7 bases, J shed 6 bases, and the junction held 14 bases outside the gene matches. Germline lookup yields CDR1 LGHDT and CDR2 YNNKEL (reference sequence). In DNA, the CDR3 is TGTGCCAGCACGGACAGGCTGACTACGGTTCATGGCTACACCTTC. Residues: CASTDRLTTVHGYTF.

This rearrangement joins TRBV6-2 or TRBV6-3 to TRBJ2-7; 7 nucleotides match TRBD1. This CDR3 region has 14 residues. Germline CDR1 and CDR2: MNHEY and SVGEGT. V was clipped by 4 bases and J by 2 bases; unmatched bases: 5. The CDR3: CASSSRQGTYEQYF. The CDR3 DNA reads TGTGCCAGCAGTTCCCGACAGGGAACCTACGAGCAGTACTTC.

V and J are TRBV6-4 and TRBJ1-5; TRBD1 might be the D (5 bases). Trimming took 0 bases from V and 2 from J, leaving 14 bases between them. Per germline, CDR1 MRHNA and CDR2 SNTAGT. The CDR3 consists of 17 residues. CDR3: CASSDSGQGWGNQPQHF. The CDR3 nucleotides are TGTGCCAGCAGTGACTCTGGCCAGGGATGGGGCAATCAGCCCCAGCATTTT.

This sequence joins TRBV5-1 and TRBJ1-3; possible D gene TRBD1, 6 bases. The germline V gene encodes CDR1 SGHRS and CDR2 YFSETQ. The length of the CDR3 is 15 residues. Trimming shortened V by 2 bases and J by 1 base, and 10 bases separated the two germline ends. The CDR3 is CASSLTGISGNTIYF. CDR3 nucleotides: TGCGCCAGCAGCTTAACAGGGATTTCTGGAAACACCATATATTTT.

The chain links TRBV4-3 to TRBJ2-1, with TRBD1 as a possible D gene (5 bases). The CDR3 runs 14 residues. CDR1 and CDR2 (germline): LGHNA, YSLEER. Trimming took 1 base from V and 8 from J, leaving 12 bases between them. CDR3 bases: TGCGCCAGCAGCCAAGTCCAGGGTCCGGATGAGCAGTTCTTC. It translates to CASSQVQGPDEQFF.

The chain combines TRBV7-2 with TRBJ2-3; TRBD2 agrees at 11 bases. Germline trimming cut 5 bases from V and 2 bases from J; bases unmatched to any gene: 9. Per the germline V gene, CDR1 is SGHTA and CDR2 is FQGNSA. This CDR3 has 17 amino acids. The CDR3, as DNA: TGTGCCAGCAGCCCCTATCCGGGACTAGCGGCCACAGATACGCAGTATTTT. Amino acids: CASSPYPGLAATDTQYF.

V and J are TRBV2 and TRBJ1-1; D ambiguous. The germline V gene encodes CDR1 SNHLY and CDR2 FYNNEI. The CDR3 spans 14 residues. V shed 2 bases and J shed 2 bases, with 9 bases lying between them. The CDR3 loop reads CASSESMGNTEAFF. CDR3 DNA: TGTGCCAGCAGTGAAAGTATGGGTAACACTGAAGCTTTCTTT.

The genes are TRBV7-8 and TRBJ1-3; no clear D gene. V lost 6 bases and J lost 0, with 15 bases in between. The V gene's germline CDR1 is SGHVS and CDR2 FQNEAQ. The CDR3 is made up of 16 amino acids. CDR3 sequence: CASRPNPWGSGNTIYF. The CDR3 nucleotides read TGTGCCAGCAGGCCTAATCCATGGGGCTCTGGAAACACCATATATTTT.